This T cell receptor (beta chain) was recorded in a study of blood T cell repertoires in COVID-19. The data were produced by immunoSEQ multiplex PCR, yet TCRdb's version contains in-frame clones alone and is incomplete. There are about 190,000 clones in the sample; 85% to 90% occur only once, and approximately 0.64% lies in the top ten. The sequenced sample consisted of peripheral blood. This receptor was identified in a man aged 50 or older with acute or convalescent COVID-19.

The CDR3 loop is CASSQEGFSGTEAFF. The CDR3 DNA sequence: TGTGCCAGCAGCCAAGAAGGCTTTTCGGGCACTGAAGCTTTCTTT. The chain is built from TRBV14 and TRBJ1-1; D gene ambiguous. CDR1 SGHDN and CDR2 FVKESK come from the germline V gene. This CDR3 comprises 15 residues. Trimming took off 0 bases at V and 4 bases at J, with 12 bases between the two ends.